Presented here are 7 T cell receptor beta chains from one specimen sequenced in a study of cytomegalovirus exposure and HLA in healthy donors. Primers for the PCR totalled 60 Vbeta and 13 Jbeta. TCRdb keeps only in-frame clones here, not all; method: immunoSEQ multiplex PCR. The sample shows roughly 150,000 clones, about a tenth of them seen only once. Sequenced material: PBMCs. All receptors derive from a male donor in good health and CMV-seronegative.

This clone was picked up a small number of times. The chain uses TRBV5-4 and TRBJ2-5, with TRBD2 matching over 9 bases. Looked up from germline, CDR1 is SGHNT and CDR2 is YYREEE (reference sequence). The J segment lost 1 base and the V segment lost 4 bases, leaving 8 bases of the junction unmatched. This CDR3 has 16 amino acids. The CDR3, as DNA: TGTGCCAGCAGCCAACGTCAAGCGGGGGGCCAAGAGACCCAGTACTTC. Translating gives CASSQRQAGGQETQYF.

This clone was recorded only once. The genes are TRBV7-9 and TRBJ2-5; 10 bases fit TRBD1. The tail of the sequence fits TRBJ2-7 better, so the J call may be wrong. Germline-derived CDR1 and CDR2 are SEHNR and FQNEAQ (reference sequence). The CDR3 has 17 residues. Written as DNA, the CDR3 is TGTGCCAGCAGCTCCTTCGGCGGACAGGGGGTAAGGTACGAGCAGTACTTC. It is translated as CASSSFGGQGVRYEQYF.

The sample holds a few counts of this clone. The rearrangement links TRBV29-1 to TRBJ2-1; TRBD2 aligns across 10 bases. Germline lookup yields CDR1 SQVTM and CDR2 ANQGSEA. The CDR3 has 12 residues. With 7 bases clipped from V and 6 bases from J, the junction kept 3 bases outside the gene matches. The CDR3 DNA follows: TGCAGCGCATTAGCGGGAGGCAATGAGCAGTTCTTC. Encoded protein: CSALAGGNEQFF.

In its sample, this clone was seen a few times. V usage is TRBV28 and J usage is TRBJ1-5; D remains unclear. There are 11 residues in the CDR3. Trimming removed 2 bases from V and 9 bases from J, with 5 bases in between. Germline lookup yields CDR1 MDHEN and CDR2 SYDVKM. The DNA for the CDR3 is TGTGCCAGCAGTTTACGGGGGCCCCAGCATTTT. Its protein product is CASSLRGPQHF.

This clone was seen once. CDR3 region: CASKQFSNTGELFF. The CDR3 DNA reads as TGTGCCAGTAAACAATTCTCGAACACCGGGGAGCTGTTTTTT. The rearrangement links TRBV19 to TRBJ2-2, with D unclear. Per germline, CDR1 LNHDA and CDR2 SQIVND (reference sequence). CDR3 length: 14 amino acids. Trimming removed 7 bases at V and 0 bases at J, with 9 bases between. The full variable domain, its missing parts supplied by reference TRBV19 and TRBJ2-2, is DGGITQSPKYLFRKEGQNVTLSCEQNLNHDAMYWYRQDPGQGLRLIYYSQIVNDFQKGDIAEGYSVSREKKESFPLTVTSAQKNPTAFYLCASKQFSNTGELFFGEGSRLTVL.

The chain combines TRBV29-1 with TRBJ1-2; D is undetermined. The length of the CDR3 is 13 residues. Germline V CDR1 and CDR2: SQVTM, ANQGSEA. V lost 0 bases and J lost 9, with 14 bases in between. The CDR3 coding sequence is TGCAGCGTTGAAGACGCGGGCCGTCGACGCTACACCTTC. Its translation is CSVEDAGRRRYTF.

The chain joins TRBV27 to TRBJ2-7, with no clear D. CDR3 length: 15 amino acids. Germline values: CDR1 MNHEY, CDR2 SMNVEV (reference sequence). V was trimmed by 0 bases and J by 4 bases, leaving 13 bases between them. The CDR3 sequence: CASSLSGTLIYEQYF. CDR3 DNA: TGTGCCAGCAGTTTATCGGGCACTCTAATTTACGAGCAGTACTTC.